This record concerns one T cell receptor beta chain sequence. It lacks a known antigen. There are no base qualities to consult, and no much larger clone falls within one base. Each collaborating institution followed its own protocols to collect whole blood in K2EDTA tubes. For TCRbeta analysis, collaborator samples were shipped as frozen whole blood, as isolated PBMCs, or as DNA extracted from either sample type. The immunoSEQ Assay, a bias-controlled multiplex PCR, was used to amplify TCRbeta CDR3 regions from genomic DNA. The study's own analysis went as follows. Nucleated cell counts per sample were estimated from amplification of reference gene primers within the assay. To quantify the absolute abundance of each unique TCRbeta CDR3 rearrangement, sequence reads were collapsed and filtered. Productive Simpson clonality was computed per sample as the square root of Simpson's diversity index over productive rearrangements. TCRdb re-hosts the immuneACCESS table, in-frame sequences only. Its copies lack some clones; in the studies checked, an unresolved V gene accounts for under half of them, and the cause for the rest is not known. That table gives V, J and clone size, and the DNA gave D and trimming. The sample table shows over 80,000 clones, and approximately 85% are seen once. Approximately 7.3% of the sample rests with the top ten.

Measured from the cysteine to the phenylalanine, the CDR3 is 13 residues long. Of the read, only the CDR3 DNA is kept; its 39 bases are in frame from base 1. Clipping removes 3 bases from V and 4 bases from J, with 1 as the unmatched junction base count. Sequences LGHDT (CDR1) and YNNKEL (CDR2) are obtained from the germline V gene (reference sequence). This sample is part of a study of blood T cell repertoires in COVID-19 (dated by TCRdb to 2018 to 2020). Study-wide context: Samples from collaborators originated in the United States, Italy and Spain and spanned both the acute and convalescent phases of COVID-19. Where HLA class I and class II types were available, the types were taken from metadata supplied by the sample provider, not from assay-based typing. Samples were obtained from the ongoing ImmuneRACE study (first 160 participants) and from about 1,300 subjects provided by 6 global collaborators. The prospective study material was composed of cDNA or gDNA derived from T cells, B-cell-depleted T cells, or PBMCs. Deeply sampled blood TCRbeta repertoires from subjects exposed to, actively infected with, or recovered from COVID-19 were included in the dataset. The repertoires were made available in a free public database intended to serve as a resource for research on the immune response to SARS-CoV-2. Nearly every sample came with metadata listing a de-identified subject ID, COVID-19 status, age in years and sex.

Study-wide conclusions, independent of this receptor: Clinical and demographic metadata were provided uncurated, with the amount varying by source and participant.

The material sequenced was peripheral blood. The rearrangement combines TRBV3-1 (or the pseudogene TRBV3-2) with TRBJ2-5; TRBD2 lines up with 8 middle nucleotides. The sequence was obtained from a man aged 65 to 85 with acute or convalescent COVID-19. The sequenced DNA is TGTGCCAGCAGCCATAGCGGGGTAGAGACCCAGTACTTC. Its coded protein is CASSHSGVETQYF.